This is a list of T cell receptor beta chains from one sample in a study of type 1 regulatory T cells. TCRdb processed the reads anew with MiXCR; each CDR3 protein has one entry. The sample carries about 62,000 distinct CDR3 sequences, 60% to 80% recorded once. Their recognized antigens are unknown. The sequenced sample consisted of cultured non-Tr1 T cells, either the whole culture or a sorted T cell fraction (not recorded which). The receptor source for this set is a human donor in good health. The CDR3 runs from the conserved cysteine through the conserved F or W. A D gene is named only where the DNA matches it firmly. Some rows have no size entry. The others give once, few or many, or a class for an expanded clone.

TRBV9	.	TRBD1	TRBJ2-7	CASSVEQGYEQYF	TGTGCCAGCAGCGTCGAACAGGGGTACGAGCAGTACTTC
TRBV13	few	TRBD1	TRBJ2-1	CASRRKSGTGGYNEQFF	TGTGCCAGCAGACGGAAATCTGGGACAGGGGGCTACAATGAGCAGTTCTTC
TRBV6-2/TRBV6-3	few	.	TRBJ2-7	CASSYSGGGIYEQYF	TGTGCCAGCAGTTACTCGGGGGGCGGGATCTACGAGCAGTACTTC
TRBV5-1	once	TRBD2	TRBJ2-4	CASGASARGENIQYF	TGCGCCAGCGGCGCGTCCGCCCGGGGGGAAAACATTCAGTACTTC
TRBV19	few	.	TRBJ1-1	CASSVMNTEAFF	TGTGCCAGTAGTGTAATGAACACTGAAGCTTTCTTT
TRBV2	.	TRBD2	TRBJ2-1	CASSLAGGGNEQFF	TGTGCCAGCAGCCTAGCGGGAGGGGGGAATGAGCAGTTCTTC
TRBV5-1	.	.	TRBJ2-5	CASSLGGDQETQYF	TGCGCCAGCAGTCTAGGAGGGGACCAAGAGACCCAGTACTTC
TRBV6-2/TRBV6-3	.	.	TRBJ2-3	CAIGISELSDTQYF	TGTGCCATCGGCATTTCCGAGCTCTCAGATACGCAGTATTTT
TRBV6-1	.	.	TRBJ2-1	CASTAAGTFAREQFF	TGTGCCAGCACTGCGGCGGGTACTTTTGCTCGTGAGCAGTTCTTC
TRBV7-2	.	.	TRBJ2-2	CASSSRDGSSGELFF	TGTGCCAGCAGCTCAAGGGACGGATCCTCCGGGGAGCTGTTTTTT
TRBV6-2/TRBV6-3	few	.	TRBJ2-2	CASSYGHRVGTGELFF	TGTGCCAGCAGTTATGGACACAGGGTTGGAACCGGGGAGCTGTTTTTT
TRBV4-2	.	.	TRBJ1-2	CASSPRTDDGYTF	TGTGCCAGCTCTCCGAGGACCGACGATGGCTACACCTTC
TRBV12-3/TRBV12-4	.	.	TRBJ1-1	CASSTSNTEAFF	.
TRBV5-1	.	.	TRBJ1-1	CASSLGAGGTSEAFF	TGCGCCAGCAGCTTGGGGGCGGGGGGTACCTCTGAAGCTTTCTTT
TRBV20-1	.	.	TRBJ1-1	CSARKDVNTEAFF	TGCAGTGCTAGGAAGGATGTGAACACTGAAGCTTTCTTT
TRBV6-1	.	.	TRBJ2-1	CASRTQIEQFF	TGTGCCAGCCGGACTCAGATCGAGCAGTTCTTC
TRBV15	.	.	TRBJ2-5	CATSRDPGFTETQYF	TGTGCCACCAGCAGAGATCCAGGGTTCACAGAGACCCAGTACTTC